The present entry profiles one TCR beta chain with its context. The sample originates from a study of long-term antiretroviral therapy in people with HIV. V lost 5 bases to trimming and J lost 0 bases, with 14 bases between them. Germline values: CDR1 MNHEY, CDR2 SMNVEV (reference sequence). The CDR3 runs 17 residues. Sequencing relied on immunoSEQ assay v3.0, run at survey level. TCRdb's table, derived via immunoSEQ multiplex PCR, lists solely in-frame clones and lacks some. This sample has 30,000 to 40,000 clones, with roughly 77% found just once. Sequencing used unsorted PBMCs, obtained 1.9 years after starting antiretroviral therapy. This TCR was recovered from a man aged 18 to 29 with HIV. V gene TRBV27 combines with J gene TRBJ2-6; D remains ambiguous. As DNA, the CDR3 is TGTGCCAGCAGTACCTACCAGGACCCCTCTGGGGCCAACGTCCTGACTTTC. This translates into CASSTYQDPSGANVLTF.